This TCR beta chain originates from a study of cytomegalovirus exposure and HLA in healthy donors. Findings of the study overall: After further analysis at a later stage, some 15,000 TCR beta sequences were associated with HLA alleles at 0.05 false discovery rate. Reports showed the classifier diagnosing cytomegalovirus status with high specificity and sensitivity.

PCR primers comprised 60 Vbeta and 13 Jbeta primers. The data were produced by immunoSEQ multiplex PCR, yet TCRdb's version contains in-frame clones alone and is incomplete. Here the sample spans over 200,000 clones, 60% to 80% being singletons. The CDR3 sequence is 15 residues long. V was pared by 9 bases and J by 4 bases, with 19 bases between. Germline CDR1 reads SGHTA; CDR2 reads FQGNSA. This clone appeared many times. Antigen: not known. Material for sequencing was PBMCs. The clonotype was recovered from a male donor in good health and CMV-seronegative. The rearrangement uses TRBV7-2 and TRBJ1-5; D is possibly TRBD1 (6 bases). CDR3 residues: CASKKGGPSNQPQHF. The CDR3 region has the DNA TGTGCCAGTAAGAAGGGGGGGCCATCTAATCAGCCCCAGCATTTT.